This TCR beta chain comes out of a study of response to subunit inactivated influenza vaccine. A remark on this clonotype: Its antigen is as yet unknown.

CDR3 length equals 15 residues. Between the trimmed V and J ends, which lost 2 bases and 7 bases, there was a span of 14 bases. Germline CDR1 reads LGHDT; CDR2 reads YNNKEL (reference sequence). General study points: The authors suggested that few new T cells are recruited per seasonal influenza vaccination.

TCRdb recomputed calls from the RT-PCR reads with MiXCR, one row per CDR3 protein. The sample consists of about 700,000 distinct CDR3 sequences, over 11% of them appearing once. Sequenced here: PBMCs from blood, sampled around 15 days before vaccination. The TCR sequence derives from a man aged 45-65 years who received an inactivated influenza vaccine. This sequence joins TRBV3-1 and TRBJ1-4, with D perhaps TRBD1 (5 bases). The CDR3 region has the DNA TGTGCCAGCAGCCAATTTTCGCAGGGCAGTGAAAAACTGTTTTTT. It encodes CASSQFSQGSEKLFF.